Listed below are T cell receptor beta chains from one sample, sequenced in a study of CD8 T cells in Susac syndrome. TCRdb ran MiXCR on the immunoSEQ multiplex PCR reads and lists one entry per CDR3 protein. Of about 140,000 distinct CDR3 sequences in the sample, 95% are singletons; the top ten hold about 0.11%. Sequenced: CD4+ T cells from PBMCs. These receptor sequences come from a human donor with multiple sclerosis. CDR3s include the opening cysteine and the closing phenylalanine or tryptophan. A D gene is named only where the DNA matches it firmly. Some rows have no size entry. The others give once, few or many, or a class for an expanded clone.

d_call	clone_size	j_call	v_call	cdr3_aa	cdr3_nt
TRBD2	NA	TRBJ2-3	TRBV20-1	CSATGTSGMPADTQYF	TGCAGTGCAACCGGGACTAGCGGGATGCCCGCAGATACGCAGTATTTT
NA	NA	TRBJ2-7	TRBV10-3	CAISVVGRTLLTYEQYF	TGTGCCATCAGTGTTGTTGGTAGGACACTGCTGACCTACGAGCAGTACTTC
TRBD2	NA	TRBJ2-1	TRBV24-1	CATGREDLYNEQFF	TGTGCCACCGGGCGGGAGGACCTCTACAATGAGCAGTTCTTC
TRBD1	NA	TRBJ1-6	TRBV5-6	CASSFRGTGVSPLHF	TGTGCCAGCAGCTTCCGGGGGACAGGGGTATCACCCCTCCACTTT
TRBD2	NA	TRBJ2-1	TRBV12-3/TRBV12-4	CASSPSGSNEQFF	TGTGCCAGCAGCCCTAGCGGGAGCAATGAGCAGTTCTTC
NA	NA	TRBJ2-7	TRBV15	CATSRDLGGEQYF	TGTGCCACCAGCAGAGATCTCGGTGGCGAGCAGTACTTC
NA	NA	TRBJ2-1	TRBV30	CAWGAGDSYNEQFF	TGTGCCTGGGGGGCCGGGGACTCCTACAATGAGCAGTTCTTC
NA	NA	TRBJ1-4	TRBV18	CASSPRSGNEKLFF	TGTGCCAGCTCACCACGGAGCGGGAATGAAAAACTGTTTTTT
NA	NA	TRBJ1-1	TRBV30	CAWSLTENTEAFF	TGTGCCTGGAGCTTGACAGAGAACACTGAAGCTTTCTTT
TRBD1	NA	TRBJ1-1	TRBV23-1	CASSLWARDRDVNTEAFF	TGCGCCAGCAGTCTATGGGCCCGGGACAGGGATGTGAACACTGAAGCTTTCTTT
TRBD2	NA	TRBJ2-5	TRBV7-2	CASRKGLGQETQYF	TGTGCCAGCAGGAAGGGACTAGGCCAAGAGACCCAGTACTTC
TRBD2	NA	TRBJ2-2	TRBV20-1	CSASGLAGRHTGELFF	TGCAGTGCTAGCGGACTAGCGGGCCGGCACACCGGGGAGCTGTTTTTT
NA	NA	TRBJ1-1	TRBV10-3	CAIKTEVMNTEAFF	TGTGCCATCAAGACAGAAGTTATGAACACTGAAGCTTTCTTT
TRBD1	NA	TRBJ2-1	TRBV29-1	CSTKQGILYEQFF	TGCAGCACCAAACAGGGGATTCTTTATGAGCAGTTCTTC
NA	NA	TRBJ1-4	TRBV18	CASSPQGQANEKLFF	TGTGCCAGCTCACCGCAGGGACAAGCTAATGAAAAACTGTTTTTT
TRBD2	NA	TRBJ2-3	TRBV15	CATSSLTSGEYTQYF	TGTGCCACCAGCAGTCTGACTAGCGGAGAGTATACGCAGTATTTT
TRBD2	NA	TRBJ2-7	TRBV7-9	CASSSRSSGRYEQYF	TGTGCCAGCAGCTCTAGGTCTAGCGGGAGGTACGAGCAGTACTTC
NA	NA	TRBJ1-5	TRBV3-1	CASSQATGPGQPQHF	TGTGCCAGCAGCCAAGCCACAGGGCCGGGTCAGCCCCAGCATTTT
NA	NA	TRBJ2-7	TRBV5-6	CASSLGPHSRSYEQYF	TGTGCCAGCAGCTTGGGGCCCCATAGTAGGAGCTACGAGCAGTACTTC
NA	once	TRBJ2-6	TRBV6-2/TRBV6-3	CASSFWANVLTF	TGTGCCAGCAGTTTTTGGGCCAACGTCCTGACTTTC